The 4 T cell receptor beta chains presented below share a single source sample, sequenced in a study of blood T cells in healthy people across ages. With a J-beta primer mix and a sample-barcoded 5' primer, a second PCR ran about 7 to 11 cycles. TCRdb called the 5' RACE reads again in MiXCR, with one record for every CDR3 protein. The sample has about 670,000 distinct CDR3 sequences; about 51% are singletons. What was sequenced was blood. These receptors were taken from an elderly woman in good health.

This chain joins TRBV10-3 and TRBJ2-4, with 7 bases aligning to TRBD1. The J call could be wrong; TRBJ2-7 is a better fit for the DNA end. CDR3 length: 13 amino acids. CDR1 is ENHRY and CDR2 is SYGVKD in the germline V gene. The CDR3 nucleotides are TGTGCCATCTGGGAAGGGGGCTTCTACGAGCAGTACTTC. Translating gives CAIWEGGFYEQYF.

The genes are TRBV7-3 and TRBJ2-1, with TRBD1 matching over 9 bases. Germline V gene lookup returns CDR1 SGHTA and CDR2 FQGTGA. The CDR3 has 15 amino acids. With 6 bases clipped from V and 7 bases from J, the junction kept 10 bases outside the gene matches. CDR3 region: CASRAGTGNRNEQFF. The CDR3 DNA is TGTGCCAGCAGGGCTGGGACAGGGAACAGGAATGAGCAGTTCTTC.

This clonotype was recorded only once. The chain couples TRBV11-2 to TRBJ2-7, with TRBD2 matching 9 bases. The length of the CDR3 is 16 residues. V shed 0 bases and J 1 base; nucleotides not matched to a gene: 4. Germline V lookup: CDR1 SGHAT, CDR2 FQNNGV. This chain's CDR3 is CASSLDQSGGSYEQYF. The CDR3 DNA is TGTGCCAGCAGCTTAGATCAAAGCGGGGGGTCCTACGAGCAGTACTTC.

This clonotype has at least ten counts. CDR3 sequence (DNA): TGCGCCAGCACAGGTAGCCAGGGCGGCACTGAAGCTTTCTTT. Protein product: CASTGSQGGTEAFF. The chain links TRBV5-1 to TRBJ1-1; D is perhaps TRBD1 (5 bases). The CDR3 sequence is 14 residues long. Trimming stripped 6 bases from V and 4 bases from J, with 16 bases between. Looked up from germline, CDR1 is SGHRS and CDR2 is YFSETQ. The complete variable domain, with remaining parts taken from reference TRBV5-1 and TRBJ1-1, reads KAGVTQTPRYLIKTRGQQVTLSCSPISGHRSVSWYQQTPGQGLQFLFEYFSETQRNKGNFPGRFSGRQFSNSRSEMNVSTLELGDSALYLCASTGSQGGTEAFFGQGTRLTVV.